These 4 T cell receptor beta chains were sequenced from one sample in a study of blood T cell repertoires in COVID-19. The protocol was immunoSEQ multiplex PCR, while the TCRdb copy is restricted to in-frame clones and leaves out a portion. This table has over 50,000 clones, about 81% appearing once. The sample was peripheral blood. These receptors all stem from an older man with acute or convalescent COVID-19.

The V and J genes are TRBV3-1 (or the pseudogene TRBV3-2) and TRBJ1-1, with D possibly matching TRBD1 (5 bases). Germline V gene lookup returns CDR1 LGHDT and CDR2 YNNKEL (reference sequence). The V gene lost 3 bases and the J gene lost 7 bases, with 18 bases spanning the gap. The CDR3 spans 15 residues. CDR3 in amino acids: CASSQSGGGRGEAFF. In DNA, the CDR3 is TGTGCCAGCAGCCAGTCCGGGGGGGGTAGAGGTGAAGCTTTCTTT.

V usage is TRBV2 and J usage is TRBJ2-4; a weak D match, TRBD1 (5 bases). V was pared by 5 bases and J by 6 bases, with 11 bases between. CDR3 length: 13 residues. Germline V gene data show CDR1 as SNHLY and CDR2 as FYNNEI. CDR3 protein: CASSTMGPNIQYF. The CDR3 nucleotides are TGTGCCAGCAGTACCATGGGGCCAAACATTCAGTACTTC.

This chain links TRBV5-8 with TRBJ2-3, with 8 bases fitting TRBD1. After removal of 4 bases from V and 6 bases from J, the junction contained 10 bases not matched to a gene. This CDR3 has 15 residues. Germline loops: CDR1 SGHTS, CDR2 YDEGEE. The CDR3, as DNA: TGTGCCAGCAGCATCGGGACCAGGGGGCGGGATACGCAGTATTTT. It codes for CASSIGTRGRDTQYF.

The chain combines TRBV24-1 with TRBJ2-5; D is unresolved. Trimming left V 4 bases short and J 3 bases short, with 2 bases between. CDR1 KGHDR and CDR2 SFDVKD come from the germline V gene. This CDR3 is built from 11 residues. The CDR3 region has the DNA TGTGCCACCAGTGACGAAGAGACCCAGTACTTC. Its translation is CATSDEETQYF.